This T cell receptor beta chain was obtained from a study of blood T cell repertoires in COVID-19. Whole-study context: From the United States, Italy and Spain came samples of acute and convalescent COVID-19. T cells, B-cell-depleted T cells, or PBMCs provided the cDNA or gDNA that served as material.

On this clone: Other DNA sequences in the same sample also yield this CDR3.

With 2 bases removed from V and 2 bases from J, the gap between germline ends came to 6 bases. The CDR3 has 13 residues. Looked up from germline, CDR1 is SGHTA and CDR2 is FQGNSA. Produced via immunoSEQ multiplex PCR; TCRdb's table is partial and in-frame only. Of roughly 280,000 clones in the sample, around 85% are singletons; the top ten hold 9.5% to 11%. Sequencing was carried out using peripheral blood. The chain is built from TRBV7-2 and TRBJ1-1; D is perhaps TRBD1 (5 bases). The TCR originated in a woman in her 70s with acute or convalescent COVID-19. The CDR3 loop is CASSLQGNTEAFF. The CDR3 DNA is TGTGCCAGCAGCTTACAGGGTAACACTGAAGCTTTCTTT.